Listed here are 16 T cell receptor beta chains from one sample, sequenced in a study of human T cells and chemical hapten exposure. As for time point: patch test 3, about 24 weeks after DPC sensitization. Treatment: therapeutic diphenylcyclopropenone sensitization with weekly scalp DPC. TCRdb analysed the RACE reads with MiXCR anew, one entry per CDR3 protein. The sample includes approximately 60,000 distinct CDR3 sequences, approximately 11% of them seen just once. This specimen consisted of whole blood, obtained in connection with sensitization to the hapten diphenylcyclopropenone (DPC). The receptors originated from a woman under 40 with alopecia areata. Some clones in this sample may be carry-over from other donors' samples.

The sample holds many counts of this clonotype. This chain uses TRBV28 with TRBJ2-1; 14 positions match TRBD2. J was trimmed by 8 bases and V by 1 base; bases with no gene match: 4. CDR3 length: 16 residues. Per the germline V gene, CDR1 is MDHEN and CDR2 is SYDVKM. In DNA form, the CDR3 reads TGTGCCAGCAGTTTATTCGGGACTAGCGGGAGAGATGAGCAGTTCTTC. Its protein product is CASSLFGTSGRDEQFF.

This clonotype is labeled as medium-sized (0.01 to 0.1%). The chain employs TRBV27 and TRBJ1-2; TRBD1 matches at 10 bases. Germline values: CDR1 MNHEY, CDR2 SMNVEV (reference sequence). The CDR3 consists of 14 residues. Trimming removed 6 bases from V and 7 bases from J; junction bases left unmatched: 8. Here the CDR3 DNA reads TGTGCCAGCAGGCCGGGACAGGGGATCGGTGGCTACACCTTC. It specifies CASRPGQGIGGYTF.

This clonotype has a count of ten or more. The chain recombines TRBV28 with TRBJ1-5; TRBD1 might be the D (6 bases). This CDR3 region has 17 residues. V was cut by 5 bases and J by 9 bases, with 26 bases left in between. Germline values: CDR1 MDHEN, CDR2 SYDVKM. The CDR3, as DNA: TGTGCCAGCAGTCCCCGTCCGGTAGGGGGGTCCCAATGGCCCCAGCATTTT. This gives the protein CASSPRPVGGSQWPQHF. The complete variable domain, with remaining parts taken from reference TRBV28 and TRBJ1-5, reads DVKVTQSSRYLVKRTGEKVFLECVQDMDHENMFWYRQDPGLGLRLIYFSYDVKMKEKGDIPEGYSVSREKKERFSLILESASTNQTSMYLCASSPRPVGGSQWPQHFGDGTRLSIL.

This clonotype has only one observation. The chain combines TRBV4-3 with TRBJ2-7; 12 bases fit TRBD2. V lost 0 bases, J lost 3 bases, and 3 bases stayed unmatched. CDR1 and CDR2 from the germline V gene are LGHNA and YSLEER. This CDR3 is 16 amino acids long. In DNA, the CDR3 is TGCGCCAGCAGCCAAGACCGACTAGCGGGGGTCTACGAGCAGTACTTC. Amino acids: CASSQDRLAGVYEQYF.

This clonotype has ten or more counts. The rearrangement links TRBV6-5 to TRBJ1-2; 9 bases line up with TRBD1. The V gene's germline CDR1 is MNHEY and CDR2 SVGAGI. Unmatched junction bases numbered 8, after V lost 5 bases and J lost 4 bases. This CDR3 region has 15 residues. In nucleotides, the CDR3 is TGTGCCAGCAGTCCCTGGGGGACAGGGACCTATGGCTACACCTTC. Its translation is CASSPWGTGTYGYTF.

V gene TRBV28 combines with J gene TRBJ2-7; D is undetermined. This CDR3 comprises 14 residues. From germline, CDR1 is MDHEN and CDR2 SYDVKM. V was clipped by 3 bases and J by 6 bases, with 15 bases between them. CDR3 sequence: CASSFASKTGEQYF. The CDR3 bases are TGTGCCAGCAGTTTCGCATCGAAGACGGGCGAGCAGTACTTC.

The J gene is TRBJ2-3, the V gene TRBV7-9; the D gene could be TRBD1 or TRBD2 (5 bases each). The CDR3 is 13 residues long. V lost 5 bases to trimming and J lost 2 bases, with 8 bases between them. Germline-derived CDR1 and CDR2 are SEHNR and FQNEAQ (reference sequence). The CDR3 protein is CASSRDDTDTQYF. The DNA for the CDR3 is TGTGCCAGCAGCCGGGACGACACAGATACGCAGTATTTT.

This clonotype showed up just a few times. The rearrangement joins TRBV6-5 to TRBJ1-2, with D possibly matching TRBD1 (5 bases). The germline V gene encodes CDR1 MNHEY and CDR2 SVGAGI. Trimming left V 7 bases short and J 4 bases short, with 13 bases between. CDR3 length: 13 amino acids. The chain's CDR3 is CASNRAGTYGYTF. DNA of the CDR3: TGTGCCAGCAACCGGGCAGGGACCTATGGCTACACCTTC.

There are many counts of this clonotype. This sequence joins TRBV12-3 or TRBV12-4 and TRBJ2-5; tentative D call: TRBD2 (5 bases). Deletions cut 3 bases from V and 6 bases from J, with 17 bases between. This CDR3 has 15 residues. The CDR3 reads CASSFPGSGPKTQYF. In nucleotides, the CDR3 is TGTGCCAGCAGTTTCCCCGGAAGCGGCCCGAAGACCCAGTACTTC.

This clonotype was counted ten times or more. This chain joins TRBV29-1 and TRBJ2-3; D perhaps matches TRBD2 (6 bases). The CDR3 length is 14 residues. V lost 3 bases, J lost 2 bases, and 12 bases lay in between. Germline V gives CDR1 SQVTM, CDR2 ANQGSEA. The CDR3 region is CSVELGGFTDTQYF. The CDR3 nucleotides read TGCAGCGTTGAGCTGGGGGGATTCACAGATACGCAGTATTTT.

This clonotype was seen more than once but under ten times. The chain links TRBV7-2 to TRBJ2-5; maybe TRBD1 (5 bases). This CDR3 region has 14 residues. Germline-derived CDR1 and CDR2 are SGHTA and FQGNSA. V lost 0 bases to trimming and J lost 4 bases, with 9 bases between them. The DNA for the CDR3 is TGTGCCAGCAGCTTAGCCCGCAGGGCAGAGACCCAGTACTTC. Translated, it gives CASSLARRAETQYF.

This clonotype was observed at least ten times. CDR3 loop: CASSGLKYEQYF. The CDR3 DNA reads as TGTGCCAGCAGCGGACTAAAGTACGAGCAGTACTTC. This chain joins TRBV7-8 and TRBJ2-7, with D possibly TRBD2 on 6 matching bases. Germline V lookup: CDR1 SGHVS, CDR2 FQNEAQ. V lost 5 bases, J lost 4 bases, and 9 bases lay in between. CDR3 length: 12 amino acids.

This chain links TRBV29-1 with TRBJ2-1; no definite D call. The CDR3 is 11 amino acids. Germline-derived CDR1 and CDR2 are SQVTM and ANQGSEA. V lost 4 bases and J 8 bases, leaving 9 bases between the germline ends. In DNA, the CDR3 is TGCAGCGTTGGACGTCTCCATGAGCAGTTCTTC. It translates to CSVGRLHEQFF.

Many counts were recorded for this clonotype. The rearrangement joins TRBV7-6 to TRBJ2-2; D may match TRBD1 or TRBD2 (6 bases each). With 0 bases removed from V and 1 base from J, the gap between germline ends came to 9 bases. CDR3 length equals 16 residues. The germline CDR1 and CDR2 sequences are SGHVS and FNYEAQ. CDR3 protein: CASSLAGGGNTGELFF. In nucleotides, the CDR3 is TGTGCCAGCAGCTTAGCTGGAGGGGGGAACACCGGGGAGCTGTTTTTT.

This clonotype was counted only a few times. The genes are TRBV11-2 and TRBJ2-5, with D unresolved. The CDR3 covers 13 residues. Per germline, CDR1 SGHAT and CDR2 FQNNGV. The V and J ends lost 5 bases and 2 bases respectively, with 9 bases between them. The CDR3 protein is CASSHLGQETQYF. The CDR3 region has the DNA TGTGCCAGCAGCCACCTCGGACAAGAGACCCAGTACTTC.

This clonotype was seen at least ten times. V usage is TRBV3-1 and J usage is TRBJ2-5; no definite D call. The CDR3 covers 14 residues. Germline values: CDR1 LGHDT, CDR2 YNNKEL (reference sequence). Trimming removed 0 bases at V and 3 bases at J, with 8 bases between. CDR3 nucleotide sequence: TGTGCCAGCAGCCAAGAGCGACAAAAAGAGACCCAGTACTTC. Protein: CASSQERQKETQYF.